The rows below give T cell receptor beta chains drawn from one sample of a study of T cell responses to AZD1222 COVID-19 vaccine. Measured with immunoSEQ multiplex PCR; TCRdb has only the in-frame clones, and not every one. The data hold fewer than 130,000 clones, with about 87% observed a single time. Sequenced material: peripheral blood, taken on day 0 of AZD1222 vaccination. The receptors were gathered from an adult in good health. Both conserved end residues are part of each CDR3. The D gene is left open where the match is weak. A clone size is listed for some rows: how often the clone was seen (once, few, many), or a class if it is expanded.

>TRBJ2-1|TRBV7-2|.|TRBD1
CASSFGTGYNEQFF
TGTGCCAGCAGCTTCGGGACAGGATACAATGAGCAGTTCTTC
>TRBJ2-7|TRBV27|once|TRBD2
CASRSFVAGGEYEQYF
TGTGCCAGCAGAAGTTTTGTAGCGGGAGGTGAATACGAGCAGTACTTC
>TRBJ2-2|TRBV19|.|.
CASSIGVWTTGELFF
TGTGCCAGTAGTATAGGGGTTTGGACCACCGGGGAGCTGTTTTTT
>TRBJ1-1|TRBV29-1|.|.
CSADGQLNTEAFF
TGCAGCGCCGACGGACAGTTGAACACTGAAGCTTTCTTT
>TRBJ2-7|TRBV27|.|TRBD1
CASSLSNRGLMREQYF
TGTGCCAGCAGTTTATCGAACAGGGGGCTGATGAGGGAGCAGTACTTC
>TRBJ1-2|TRBV7-8|.|TRBD1
CASSSSGRTGPYGYTF
TGTGCCAGCAGCTCCAGCGGTAGGACAGGGCCCTATGGCTACACCTTC
>TRBJ2-1|TRBV30|.|TRBD1
CAWSVRRTGVLTGYNEQFF
TGTGCCTGGAGTGTACGGCGGACAGGGGTCTTAACGGGCTACAATGAGCAGTTCTTC
>TRBJ1-1|TRBV19|.|.
CASSANRDTLNTEAFF
TGTGCCAGTAGTGCTAACCGGGACACCTTAAACACTGAAGCTTTCTTT
>TRBJ1-2|TRBV2|.|.
CASSGTVATNYGYTF
TGTGCCAGCAGCGGGACTGTAGCTACTAACTATGGCTACACCTTC
>TRBJ1-4|TRBV11-2|.|.
CASSRPLGIGKLFF
TGTGCCAGCAGCCGACCCCTGGGAATCGGAAAACTGTTTTTT
>TRBJ1-2|TRBV6-5|.|TRBD1
CASSYRQGARGYTF
TGTGCCAGCAGTTACCGACAGGGGGCCCGCGGCTACACCTTC
>TRBJ2-7|TRBV18|once|.
CASSPTRVVTYEQYF
TGTGCCAGCTCACCAACTAGGGTCGTAACTTACGAGCAGTACTTC
>TRBJ1-6|TRBV10-3|.|TRBD1
CAISESPGQGGSPLHF
TGTGCCATCAGTGAGTCTCCGGGACAGGGAGGTTCACCCCTCCACTTT
>TRBJ1-2|TRBV5-1|.|.
CASSLSVGPSGYTF
TGCGCCAGCAGCTTGTCTGTCGGTCCATCTGGCTACACCTTC
>TRBJ2-6|TRBV5-5|.|.
CASSTGGDLSSGANVLTF
TGTGCCAGCAGCACCGGCGGAGACCTATCCTCTGGGGCCAACGTCCTGACTTTC
>TRBJ2-7|TRBV19|.|.
CASRPSHGFYEQYF
TGTGCCAGTAGACCATCACACGGCTTCTACGAGCAGTACTTC
>TRBJ1-5|TRBV5-5|once|.
CASSLGPGGDNQPQHF
TGTGCCAGCAGCTTGGGGCCGGGTGGCGATAATCAGCCCCAGCATTTT
>TRBJ2-2|TRBV3-1/TRBV3-2|few|.
CASSPQNQGELFF
TGTGCCAGCAGCCCACAGAATCAGGGGGAGCTGTTTTTT
>TRBJ1-6|TRBV11-1|.|.
CASSHEGSWNSPLHF
TGTGCCAGCAGCCACGAGGGAAGTTGGAATTCACCCCTCCACTTT
>TRBJ1-1|TRBV6-5|once|.
CASRGRDMNTEAFF
TGTGCCAGCAGGGGAAGGGATATGAACACTGAAGCTTTCTTT
>TRBJ1-2|TRBV4-1|.|.
CASSREWGATSGGYTF
TGCGCCAGCAGCCGAGAGTGGGGGGCGACGTCGGGAGGCTACACCTTC
>TRBJ1-1|TRBV15|.|.
CATSRDSPTEAFF
TGTGCCACCAGCAGAGATAGTCCCACTGAAGCTTTCTTT